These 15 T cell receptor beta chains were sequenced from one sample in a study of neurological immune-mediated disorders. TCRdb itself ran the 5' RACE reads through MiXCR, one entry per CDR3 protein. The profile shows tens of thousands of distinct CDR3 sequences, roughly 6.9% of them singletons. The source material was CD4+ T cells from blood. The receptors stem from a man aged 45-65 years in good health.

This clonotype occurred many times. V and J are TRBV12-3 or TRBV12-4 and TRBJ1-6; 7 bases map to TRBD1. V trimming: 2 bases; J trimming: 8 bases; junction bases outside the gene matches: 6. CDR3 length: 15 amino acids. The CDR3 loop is CASSLRQGVDSPLHF. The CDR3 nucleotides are TGTGCCAGCAGTTTACGGCAGGGGGTGGATTCACCCCTCCACTTT.

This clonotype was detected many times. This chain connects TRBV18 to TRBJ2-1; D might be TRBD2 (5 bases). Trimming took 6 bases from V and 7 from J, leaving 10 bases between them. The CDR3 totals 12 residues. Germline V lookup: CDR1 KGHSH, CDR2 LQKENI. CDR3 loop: CASSPTTNEQFF. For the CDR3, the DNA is TGTGCCAGCTCCCCGACTACTAATGAGCAGTTCTTC.

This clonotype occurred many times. The CDR3 spells CASSPGTSSLNEQFF. In DNA form, the CDR3 reads TGCGCCAGCAGCCCAGGGACTAGCAGTCTCAATGAGCAGTTCTTC. This rearrangement joins TRBV5-1 to TRBJ2-1, with 9 bases that match TRBD2. J lost 6 bases, V lost 4 bases, and 8 bases had no gene match. The germline gives CDR1 SGHRS, CDR2 YFSETQ. CDR3 length: 15 amino acids.

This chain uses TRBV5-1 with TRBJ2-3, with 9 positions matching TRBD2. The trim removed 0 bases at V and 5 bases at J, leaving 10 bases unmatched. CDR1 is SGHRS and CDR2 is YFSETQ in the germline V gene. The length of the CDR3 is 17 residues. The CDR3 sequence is CASSLGLAAFRIDTQYF. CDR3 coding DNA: TGCGCCAGCAGCTTGGGACTAGCGGCATTTAGGATAGATACGCAGTATTTT.

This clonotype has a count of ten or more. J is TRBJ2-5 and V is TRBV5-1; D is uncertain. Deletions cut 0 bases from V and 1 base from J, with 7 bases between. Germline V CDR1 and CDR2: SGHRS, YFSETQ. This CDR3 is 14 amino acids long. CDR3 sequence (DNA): TGCGCCAGCAGCTTGGCCGGACGCCAAGAGACCCAGTACTTC. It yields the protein CASSLAGRQETQYF. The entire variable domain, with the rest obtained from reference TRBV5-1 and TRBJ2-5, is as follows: KAGVTQTPRYLIKTRGQQVTLSCSPISGHRSVSWYQQTPGQGLQFLFEYFSETQRNKGNFPGRFSGRQFSNSRSEMNVSTLELGDSALYLCASSLAGRQETQYFGPGTRLLVL.

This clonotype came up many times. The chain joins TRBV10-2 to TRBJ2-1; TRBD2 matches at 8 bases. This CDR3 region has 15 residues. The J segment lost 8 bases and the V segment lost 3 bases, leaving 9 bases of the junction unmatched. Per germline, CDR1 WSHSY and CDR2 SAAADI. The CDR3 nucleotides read TGCGCCAGCAGTGATCCGGCGGGAGGAAGGGATGAGCAGTTCTTC. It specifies CASSDPAGGRDEQFF.

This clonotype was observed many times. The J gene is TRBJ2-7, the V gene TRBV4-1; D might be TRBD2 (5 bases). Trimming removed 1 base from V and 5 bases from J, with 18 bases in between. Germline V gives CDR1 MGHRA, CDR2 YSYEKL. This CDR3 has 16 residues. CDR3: CASSQVLPGNDHEQYF. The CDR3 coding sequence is TGCGCCAGCAGCCAAGTTCTCCCCGGGAACGACCACGAGCAGTACTTC.

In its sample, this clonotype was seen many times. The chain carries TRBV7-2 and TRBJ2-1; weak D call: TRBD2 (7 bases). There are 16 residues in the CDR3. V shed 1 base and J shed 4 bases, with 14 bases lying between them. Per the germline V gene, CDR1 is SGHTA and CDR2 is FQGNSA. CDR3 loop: CASSLGWGREYNEQFF. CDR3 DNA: TGTGCCAGCAGCTTAGGTTGGGGGCGGGAGTACAATGAGCAGTTCTTC.

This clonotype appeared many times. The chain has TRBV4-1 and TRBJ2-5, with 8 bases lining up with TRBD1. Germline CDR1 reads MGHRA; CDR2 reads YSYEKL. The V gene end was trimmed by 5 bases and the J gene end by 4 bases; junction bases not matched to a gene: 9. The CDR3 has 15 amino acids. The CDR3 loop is CASSRTDRVGETQYF. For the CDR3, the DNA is TGCGCCAGCAGCAGGACGGACAGGGTGGGAGAGACCCAGTACTTC.

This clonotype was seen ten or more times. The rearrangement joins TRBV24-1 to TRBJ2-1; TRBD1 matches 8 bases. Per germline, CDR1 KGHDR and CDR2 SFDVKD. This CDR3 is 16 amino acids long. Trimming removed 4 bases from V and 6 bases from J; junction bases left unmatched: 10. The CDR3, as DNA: TGTGCCACCAGTGACGTGACTCCGGGACAGGTCAATGAGCAGTTCTTC. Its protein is CATSDVTPGQVNEQFF.

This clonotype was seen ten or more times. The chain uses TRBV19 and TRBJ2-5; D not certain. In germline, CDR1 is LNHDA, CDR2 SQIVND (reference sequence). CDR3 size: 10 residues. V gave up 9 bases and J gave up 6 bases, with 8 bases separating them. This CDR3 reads CARPRKTQYF. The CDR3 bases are TGTGCCAGGCCGAGGAAGACCCAGTACTTC.

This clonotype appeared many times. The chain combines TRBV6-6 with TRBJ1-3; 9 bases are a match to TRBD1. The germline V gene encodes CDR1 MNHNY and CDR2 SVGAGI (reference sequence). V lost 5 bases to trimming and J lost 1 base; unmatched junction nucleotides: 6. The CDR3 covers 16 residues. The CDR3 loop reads CASSGGQGSSGNTIYF. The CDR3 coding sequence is TGTGCCAGCAGTGGGGGACAGGGTTCGTCTGGAAACACCATATATTTT.

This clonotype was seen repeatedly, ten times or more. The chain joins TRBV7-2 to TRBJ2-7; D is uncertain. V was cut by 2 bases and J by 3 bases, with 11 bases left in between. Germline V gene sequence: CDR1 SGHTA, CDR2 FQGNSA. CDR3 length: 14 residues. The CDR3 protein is CASSLQLGNYEQYF. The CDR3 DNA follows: TGTGCCAGCAGCTTACAATTGGGGAACTACGAGCAGTACTTC.

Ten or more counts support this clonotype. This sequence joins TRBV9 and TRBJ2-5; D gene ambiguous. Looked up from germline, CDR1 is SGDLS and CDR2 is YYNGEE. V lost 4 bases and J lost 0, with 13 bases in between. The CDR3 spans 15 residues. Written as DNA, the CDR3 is TGTGCCAGCAGCTCCCGGTTTTTGGACCAAGAGACCCAGTACTTC. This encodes CASSSRFLDQETQYF. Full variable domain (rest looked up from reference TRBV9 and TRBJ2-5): DSGVTQTPKHLITATGQRVTLRCSPRSGDLSVYWYQQSLDQGLQFLIQYYNGEERAKGNILERFSAQQFPDLHSELNLSSLELGDSALYFCASSSRFLDQETQYFGPGTRLLVL.

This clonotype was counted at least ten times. The CDR3 here is CASSPGLRNEQYF. In nucleotides, the CDR3 is TGTGCCAGCAGCCCCGGCCTGAGGAACGAGCAGTACTTC. J is TRBJ2-7 and V is TRBV7-2, with D uncertain. Between the trimmed V and J ends, which lost 5 bases and 5 bases, there was a span of 13 bases. Germline CDR1 is SGHTA and CDR2 is FQGNSA. This CDR3 comprises 13 residues.